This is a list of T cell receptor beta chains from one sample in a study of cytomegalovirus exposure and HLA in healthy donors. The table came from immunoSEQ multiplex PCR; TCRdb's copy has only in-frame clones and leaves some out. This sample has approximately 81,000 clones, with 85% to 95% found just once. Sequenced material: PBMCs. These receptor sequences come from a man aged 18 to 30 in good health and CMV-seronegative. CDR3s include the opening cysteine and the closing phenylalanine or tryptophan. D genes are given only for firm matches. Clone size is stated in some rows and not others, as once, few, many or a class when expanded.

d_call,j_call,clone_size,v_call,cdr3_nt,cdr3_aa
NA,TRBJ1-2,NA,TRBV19,TGTGCCAGTAGTCCCAGGGGACCCGGCTATGGCTACACCTTC,CASSPRGPGYGYTF
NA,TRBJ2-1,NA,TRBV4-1,TGCGCCAGCAGCCAAGGAATCCCTGCCAGCTCCTACAATGAGCAGTTCTTC,CASSQGIPASSYNEQFF
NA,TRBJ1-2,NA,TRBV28,TGTGCCAGCAGTCCCCACACCTATGGCTACACCTTC,CASSPHTYGYTF
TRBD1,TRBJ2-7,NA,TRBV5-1,TGCGCCAGCAGCCCGGGACAGGGGGCCTACGAGCAGTACTTC,CASSPGQGAYEQYF
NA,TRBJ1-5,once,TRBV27,TGTGCCAGCAGTTTCGTTCCTGGAGGAGATCAGCCCCAGCATTTT,CASSFVPGGDQPQHF
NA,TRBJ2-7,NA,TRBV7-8,TGTGCCAGCAGCCCCCTTTCCGCGACAGGTGCCCACGAGCAGTACTTC,CASSPLSATGAHEQYF
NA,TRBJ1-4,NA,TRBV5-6,TGTGCCAGCAGCTTCAGGGCGACTAATGAAAAACTGTTTTTT,CASSFRATNEKLFF
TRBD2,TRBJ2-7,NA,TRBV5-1,TGCGCCAGCAGCTTGAAGGGCGGGAGTGGGGAGCAGTACTTC,CASSLKGGSGEQYF
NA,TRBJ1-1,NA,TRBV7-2,TGTGCCAGCAGCTCATCGGGGGTTAACACTGAAGCTTTCTTT,CASSSSGVNTEAFF
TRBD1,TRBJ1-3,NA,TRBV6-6,TGTGCCAGCAGCCGGGGACAGTTTCTCTCTGGAAACACCATATATTTT,CASSRGQFLSGNTIYF
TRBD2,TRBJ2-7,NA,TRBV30,TGTGCCTGGAGAAGGAGGCTAGCGGGAGCGCACTCCTACGAGCAGTACTTC,CAWRRRLAGAHSYEQYF
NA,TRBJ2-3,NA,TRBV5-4,TGTGCCAGCAGCTTGGAAGCTTATACGCAGTATTTT,CASSLEAYTQYF
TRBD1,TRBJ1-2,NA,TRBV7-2,TGTGCCAGCAGCATCCAGGGGGCGCCTGGCTACACCTTC,CASSIQGAPGYTF
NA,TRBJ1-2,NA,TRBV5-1,TGCGCCAGCAGCTTCCACAGGGACGGATATGGCTACACCTTC,CASSFHRDGYGYTF
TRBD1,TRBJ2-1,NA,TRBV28,TGTGCCAGCAGTTTTCCCGGGACAGGGCCCTACAATGAGCAGTTCTTC,CASSFPGTGPYNEQFF
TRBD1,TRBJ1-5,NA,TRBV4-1,TGCGCCAGCAGCCAAGTGAAGACAGGGTTCGGCAATCAGCCCCAGCATTTT,CASSQVKTGFGNQPQHF
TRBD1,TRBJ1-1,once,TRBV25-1,TGTGCCAGCACGAGAAGAAGAACGGGACAGGGAGATACTGAAGCTTTCTTT,CASTRRRTGQGDTEAFF
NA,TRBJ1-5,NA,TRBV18,TGTGCCAGCTCATCCAATCAGGGGAATCAGCCCCAGCATTTT,CASSSNQGNQPQHF
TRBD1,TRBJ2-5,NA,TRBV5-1,TGCGCCAGCAGCGGACGGGACAGAACCACACAAGAGACCCAGTACTTC,CASSGRDRTTQETQYF
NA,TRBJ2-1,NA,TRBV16,TGTGCCAGCAGCCAATCGGCCGGAGATGAGCAGTTCTTC,CASSQSAGDEQFF
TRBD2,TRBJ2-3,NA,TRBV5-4,TGTGCCAGCAGCTTGACTAGCGGGGGGCTCAGCACAGATACGCAGTATTTT,CASSLTSGGLSTDTQYF
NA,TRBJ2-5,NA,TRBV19,TGTGCCAGTAGTAGGACAGACCAAGAGACCCAGTACTTC,CASSRTDQETQYF
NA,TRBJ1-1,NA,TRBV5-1,TGCGCCAGCAGCCCAAGGGAACAGGACACTGAAGCTTTCTTT,CASSPREQDTEAFF
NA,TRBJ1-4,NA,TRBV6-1,TGTGCCAGCAGTGAAGGGTGGAGCCCTAATGAAAAACTGTTTTTT,CASSEGWSPNEKLFF
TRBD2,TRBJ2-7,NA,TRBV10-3,TGTGCCACCAGCGGGGCCCCTAGCGGGAGTGACGAGCAGTACTTC,CATSGAPSGSDEQYF
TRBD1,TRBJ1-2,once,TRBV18,TGTGCCAGCTCGTCGACAGGGGGCGATGGCTACACCTTC,CASSSTGGDGYTF
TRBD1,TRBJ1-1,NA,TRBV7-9,TGTGCCAGCAGCCAACAGGGGGTAAACACTGAAGCTTTCTTT,CASSQQGVNTEAFF